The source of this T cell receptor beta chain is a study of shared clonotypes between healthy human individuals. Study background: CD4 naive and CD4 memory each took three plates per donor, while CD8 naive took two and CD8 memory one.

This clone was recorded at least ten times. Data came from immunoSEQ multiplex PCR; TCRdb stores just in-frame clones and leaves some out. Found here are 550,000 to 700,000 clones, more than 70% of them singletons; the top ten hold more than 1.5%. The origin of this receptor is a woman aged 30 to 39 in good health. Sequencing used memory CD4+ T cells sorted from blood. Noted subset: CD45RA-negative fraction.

The CDR3: CASSQDGLGDQPQHF. The DNA for the CDR3 is TGTGCCAGCAGTCAGGACGGACTTGGGGATCAGCCCCAGCATTTT. This chain uses TRBV6-5 with TRBJ1-5; D ambiguous. The V and J ends lost 5 bases and 5 bases respectively, with 16 bases between them. In germline, CDR1 is MNHEY, CDR2 SVGAGI. The length of the CDR3 is 15 residues.